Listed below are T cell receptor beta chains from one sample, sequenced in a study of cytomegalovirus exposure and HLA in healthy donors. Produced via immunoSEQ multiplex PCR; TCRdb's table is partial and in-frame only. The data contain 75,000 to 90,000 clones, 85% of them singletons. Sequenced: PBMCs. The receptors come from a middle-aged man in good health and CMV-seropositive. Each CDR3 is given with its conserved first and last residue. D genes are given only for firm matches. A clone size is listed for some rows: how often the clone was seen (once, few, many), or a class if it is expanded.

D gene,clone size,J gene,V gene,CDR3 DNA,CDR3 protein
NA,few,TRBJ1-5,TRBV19,TGTGCCAGTAGTATATGGGCGTACAATCAGCCCCAGCATTTT,CASSIWAYNQPQHF
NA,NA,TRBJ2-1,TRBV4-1,TGCGCCAGCAGCCAAGATCCCTACTACAATGAGCAGTTCTTC,CASSQDPYYNEQFF
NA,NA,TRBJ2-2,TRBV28,TGTGCCGGCAAGGAGTCGAACACCGGGGAGCTGTTTTTT,CAGKESNTGELFF
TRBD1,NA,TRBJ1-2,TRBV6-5,TGTGCCAGCAGTTTCACAGGACAGGGCTATGGCTACACCTTC,CASSFTGQGYGYTF
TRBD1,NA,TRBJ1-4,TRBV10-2,TGCGCCAGCAGTACAGGGGGCGCAACTAATGAAAAACTGTTTTTT,CASSTGGATNEKLFF
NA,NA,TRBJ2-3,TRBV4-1,TGCGCCAGCAGCCAAGATCCGGAGGTGTATACGCAGTATTTT,CASSQDPEVYTQYF
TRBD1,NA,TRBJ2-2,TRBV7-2,TGTGCCAGCAGCGTAACCGGGACAGGGGAGAACACCGGGGAGCTGTTTTTT,CASSVTGTGENTGELFF
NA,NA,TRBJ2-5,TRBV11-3,TGTGCCAGCAGCTTAAAGAGTCCTGGTGGTGGGACCCAGTACTTC,CASSLKSPGGGTQYF
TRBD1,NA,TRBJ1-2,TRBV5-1,TGCGCCAGCAGCGCATCAGGGGGCTGTGGCTACACCTTC,CASSASGGCGYTF
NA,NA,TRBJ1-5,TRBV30,TGTGCCTGGAGTCGGGAGAGCAATCAGCCCCAGCATTTT,CAWSRESNQPQHF
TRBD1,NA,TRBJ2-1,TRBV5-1,TGCGCCAGCAGCTTGAGTTGGCAGGGGGCAGCCTCCTCCTACAATGAGCAGTTCTTC,CASSLSWQGAASSYNEQFF
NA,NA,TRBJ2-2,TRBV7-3,TGTGCCAGCAGCTTAGGGGTAGGAGGGCCTGGGGAGCTGTTTTTT,CASSLGVGGPGELFF
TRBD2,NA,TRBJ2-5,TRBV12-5,TGTGCTAGTGGTAAGAGCGGGGACTACCAAGAGACCCAGTACTTC,CASGKSGDYQETQYF
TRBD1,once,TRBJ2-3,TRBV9,TGTGCCAGCAGCGTGGGACAGGCCACAGATACGCAGTATTTT,CASSVGQATDTQYF
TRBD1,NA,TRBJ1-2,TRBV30,TGTGCCTGGAGACAGGGACAGAAAAACTATGGCTACACCTTC,CAWRQGQKNYGYTF
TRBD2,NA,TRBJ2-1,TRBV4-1,TGCGCCAGCAGTCCTACGAACGGGGGGGCGGCCTACAATGAGCAGTTCTTC,CASSPTNGGAAYNEQFF
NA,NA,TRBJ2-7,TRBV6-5,TGTGCCAGCACCCCCAGGTTACTAGCCTACGAGCAGTACTTC,CASTPRLLAYEQYF
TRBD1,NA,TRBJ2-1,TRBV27,TGTGCCAGCAGTCTGAGCCCTTGGGACAGGGGAGGTAATGAGCAGTTCTTC,CASSLSPWDRGGNEQFF
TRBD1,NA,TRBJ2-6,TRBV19,TGTGCCAGTAGAAAGGGGGCAGGGGTCGACCCCCTCTCTGGGGCCAACGTCCTGACTTTC,CASRKGAGVDPLSGANVLTF
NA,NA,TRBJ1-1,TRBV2,TGTGCCAGCAGTGAAGCCAGTTATAACACTGAAGCTTTCTTT,CASSEASYNTEAFF
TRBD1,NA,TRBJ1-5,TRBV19,TGTGCCAGTAGTATAGACGCAGGGGGTGATACGATTCAGCCCCAGCATTTT,CASSIDAGGDTIQPQHF
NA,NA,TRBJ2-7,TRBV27,TGTGCCAGCAGCCGGAGGGACAGTGCCTACGAGCAGTACTTC,CASSRRDSAYEQYF
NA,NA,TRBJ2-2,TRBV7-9,TGTGCCAGCAGCCTACGACAGAGCCCGAACACCGGGGAGCTGTTTTTT,CASSLRQSPNTGELFF
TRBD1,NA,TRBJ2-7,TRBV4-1,TGCGCCAGCAGCCAATCGCCGGGACAGGGGTCCAACGAGCAGTACTTC,CASSQSPGQGSNEQYF
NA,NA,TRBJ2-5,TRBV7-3,TGTGCCAGCAGCTTTGGGGGGGCGGGGGAGACCCAGTACTTC,CASSFGGAGETQYF
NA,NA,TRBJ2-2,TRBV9,TGTGCCAGCAGCGTTAGCGGTTGGGAAGGGACCGGGGAGCTGTTTTTT,CASSVSGWEGTGELFF
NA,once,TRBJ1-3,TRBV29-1,TGCAGCGTTGAGGAGACTAGCTCTGGAAACACCATATATTTT,CSVEETSSGNTIYF
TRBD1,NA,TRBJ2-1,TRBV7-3,TGTGCCAGCAGCTTCCGACAGGGTGCATACAATGAGCAGTTCTTC,CASSFRQGAYNEQFF
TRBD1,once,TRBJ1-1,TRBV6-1,TGTGCCAGCCACAGGGGGACAGGACAGAACACTGAAGCTTTCTTT,CASHRGTGQNTEAFF
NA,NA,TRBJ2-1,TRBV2,TGTGCCAGCAGGACAGACTCGGCACGCAATGAGCAGTTCTTC,CASRTDSARNEQFF
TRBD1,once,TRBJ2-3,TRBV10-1,TGCGCCAGCAACTCAGGGGGATTAGGGGATACGCAGTATTTT,CASNSGGLGDTQYF
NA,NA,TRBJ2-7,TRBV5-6,TGTGCCAGCAGCCCCGTTAAAGGGGGAAGCTCCTACGAGCAGTACTTC,CASSPVKGGSSYEQYF
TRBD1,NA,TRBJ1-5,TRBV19,TGTGCCAGTAGTCGCCAGGGGGCTGATCAGCCCCAGCATTTT,CASSRQGADQPQHF
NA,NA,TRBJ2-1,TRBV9,TGTGCCAGCAGCGTAGCTGGCAACCCCTCCTACAATGAGCAGTTCTTC,CASSVAGNPSYNEQFF
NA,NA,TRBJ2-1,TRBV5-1,TGCGCCAGCAGCTGGAAGGGGGTGGATAATGAGCAGTTCTTC,CASSWKGVDNEQFF
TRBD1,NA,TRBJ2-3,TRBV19,TGTGCCAGTAGTCCGGACAGGGAAACAGATACGCAGTATTTT,CASSPDRETDTQYF
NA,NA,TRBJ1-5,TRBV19,TGTGCCAGCGAATTAAACCAGGGTTTAGGTCCGCATGAGCCCCAGCATTTT,CASELNQGLGPHEPQHF
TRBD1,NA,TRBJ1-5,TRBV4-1,TGCGCCAGCAGCCAACCAGACAGGGTTAATCAGCCCCAGCATTTT,CASSQPDRVNQPQHF
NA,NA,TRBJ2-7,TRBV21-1,TGTGCCAGCAGTCGAGCGGGCAGGACAGGACCATATGAGCAGTACTTC,CASSRAGRTGPYEQYF
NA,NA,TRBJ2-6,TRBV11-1,TGTGCCAGCAGCGCCAAGAGCTCTGGGGCCAACGTCCTGACTTTC,CASSAKSSGANVLTF
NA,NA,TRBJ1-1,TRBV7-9,TGTGCCAGCAGCTTACCGGCCGGAGGGAACACTGAAGCTTTCTTT,CASSLPAGGNTEAFF
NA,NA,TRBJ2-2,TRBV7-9,TGTGCCAGCAGCTCCAGAATTGTGGGGGAGCTGTTTTTT,CASSSRIVGELFF
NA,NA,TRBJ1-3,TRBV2,TGTGCCAGCAGTGATCGGGTCGGAGCTGGAAACACCATATATTTT,CASSDRVGAGNTIYF